This TCR beta chain emerged from a study of T cells in Graves' hyperthyroidism and ophthalmopathy. Study-wide background: The authors collected peripheral blood at initial diagnosis, before any treatment. Study-level findings and limits: Progression to ophthalmopathy was predicted a median of approximately seven months early.

This clonotype was found many times. Its antigen is unidentified. Germline values: CDR1 MNHEY, CDR2 SVGEGT. This CDR3 region has 13 residues. Trimming pared 7 bases from V and 0 bases from J, leaving 7 bases between. Amplification of TCR beta CDR3 regions used RNA as the template. TCR CDR3 underwent first-round RT-PCR with the HTBI primer set. Using its own MiXCR run on the multiplex PCR reads, TCRdb lists one record per CDR3 protein. The sample records around 450,000 distinct CDR3 sequences, approximately 14% being singletons. Not enrolled were patients with uncontrolled infection, other autoimmune disease, pregnancy or lactation. Using 9.5 to 10 ml of fresh peripheral blood, PBMCs were prepared.

The rearrangement uses TRBV6-2 or TRBV6-3 and TRBJ2-1; no reliable D call. The sample consisted of blood. The sequence came from a woman younger than 35 with Graves' hyperthyroidism. The CDR3 nucleotides are TGTGCCAGCAAGGGTAGCTCCTACAATGAGCAGTTCTTC. Translation gives CASKGSSYNEQFF.